The 17 T cell receptor beta chains given below trace back to one sample, sequenced in a study of shared clonotypes between healthy human individuals. Profiling relied on immunoSEQ multiplex PCR, and the TCRdb table lists in-frame clones only, not all of them. The sample contains fewer than 1.8 million clones, approximately 98.5% of which appear only once. Sequencing was done on a sample of naive CD4+ T cells sorted from blood. This sample's subset: CD45RA+ positively selected. The source of these receptors is a man aged 30 to 39 in good health.

This rearrangement joins TRBV4-2 to TRBJ2-7, with D perhaps matching TRBD2 (6 bases). This CDR3 is 15 amino acids long. The V gene's germline CDR1 is LGHNA and CDR2 YNFKEQ. Trimming removed 4 bases from V and 2 bases from J, with 15 bases in between. The CDR3 coding sequence is TGTGCCAGCAGCCGAGACTGGGGGGTGACCTACGAGCAGTACTTC. It encodes CASSRDWGVTYEQYF.

In DNA form, the CDR3 reads TGTGCCAGCAGCTTAGTATCCGGGGGCAGCTCCTACGAGCAGTACTTC. It codes for CASSLVSGGSSYEQYF. The V call is TRBV11-2, the J call TRBJ2-7; D tentatively reads TRBD1 or TRBD2 (6 bases each). The CDR3 contains 16 residues. Trimming left V 1 base short and J 0 bases short, with 13 bases between. The germline V gene has CDR1 SGHAT and CDR2 FQNNGV.

This clone was found once. The V and J genes are TRBV7-6 and TRBJ2-3, with D uncertain. This CDR3 region has 11 residues. The germline V gene has CDR1 SGHVS and CDR2 FNYEAQ. The V end was cut by 6 bases, the J end by 4 bases, with 5 bases between. The CDR3 bases are TGTGCCAGCAGTCGTGCAGATACGCAGTATTTT. The encoded protein is CASSRADTQYF.

This sequence joins TRBV28 and TRBJ2-5; D is uncertain. Germline lookup yields CDR1 MDHEN and CDR2 SYDVKM. The CDR3 contains 11 residues. Trimming took off 7 bases at V and 5 bases at J, with 8 bases between the two ends. CDR3 coding DNA: TGTGCCAGCACCCTTCTGGAGACCCAGTACTTC. Amino acids: CASTLLETQYF.

The chain recombines TRBV2 with TRBJ2-5, with D maybe TRBD2 (5 bases). The CDR3 is 14 residues long. V was trimmed by 5 bases and J by 1 base, leaving 11 bases between them. The V gene's germline CDR1 is SNHLY and CDR2 FYNNEI. The DNA for the CDR3 is TGTGCCAGCAGTATTACCGGGATCCAAGAGACCCAGTACTTC. Translating it yields CASSITGIQETQYF.

Comment on this clone: Other DNA sequences of this sample code for an identical CDR3. The rearrangement uses TRBV5-1 and TRBJ2-2, with 7 bases aligning to TRBD1. Germline V gene lookup returns CDR1 SGHRS and CDR2 YFSETQ. The CDR3 loop spans 15 amino acids. The ends lost 4 bases at V and 0 bases at J; junction bases unmatched: 3. CDR3 sequence: CASSPDRPNTGELFF. CDR3 sequence (DNA): TGCGCCAGCAGCCCGGACAGGCCGAACACCGGGGAGCTGTTTTTT.

With respect to this clone: In the same sample, other DNA sequences code for this CDR3. The chain carries TRBV30 and TRBJ1-4; the D gene is possibly TRBD1 (5 bases). The V gene's germline CDR1 is GTSNPN and CDR2 SVGIG (reference sequence). This CDR3 contains 13 residues. V dropped 2 bases and J dropped 7 bases, with 11 bases sitting between them. DNA of the CDR3: TGTGCCTGGAGTCGGCAGGGTGGTGAAAAACTGTTTTTT. It is translated as CAWSRQGGEKLFF.

The rearrangement joins TRBV11-2 to TRBJ1-2; no reliable D call. This CDR3 is 16 amino acids long. Trimming cost V 5 bases and J 6 bases, with 22 bases left between them. In germline, CDR1 is SGHAT, CDR2 FQNNGV. CDR3 sequence: CASSPGVRAAPNGYTF. In DNA form, the CDR3 reads TGTGCCAGCAGCCCCGGGGTTAGGGCAGCCCCGAATGGCTACACCTTC. The full variable domain, its missing parts supplied by reference TRBV11-2 and TRBJ1-2, is EAGVAQSPRYKIIEKRQSVAFWCNPISGHATLYWYQQILGQGPKLLIQFQNNGVVDDSQLPKDRFSAERLKGVDSTLKIQPAKLEDSAVYLCASSPGVRAAPNGYTFGSGTRLTVV.

The chain joins TRBV5-5 to TRBJ2-5; 8 bases are a match to TRBD1. Germline V gene sequence: CDR1 SGHKS, CDR2 YYEKEE (reference sequence). The V and J ends lost 5 bases and 5 bases, in that order; junction bases with no gene match: 11. The CDR3 totals 15 residues. The chain's CDR3 is CASRIAGGKRETQYF. Written as DNA, the CDR3 is TGTGCCAGCAGGATTGCAGGGGGCAAGAGGGAGACCCAGTACTTC.

The gene calls are TRBV9 and TRBJ2-5, with 8 bases that match TRBD2. Looked up from germline, CDR1 is SGDLS and CDR2 is YYNGEE. The CDR3 length is 14 residues. V shed 0 bases, J shed 5 bases, and the junction held 3 bases outside the gene matches. In DNA form, the CDR3 reads TGTGCCAGCAGCGTAGGAGCGGGAGAGGAGACCCAGTACTTC. Translation gives CASSVGAGEETQYF.

The chain is built from TRBV5-1 and TRBJ2-7; perhaps TRBD2 as D (6 bases). V was cut by 7 bases and J by 4 bases, with 15 bases left in between. Germline V gives CDR1 SGHRS, CDR2 YFSETQ. The CDR3 covers 13 residues. The CDR3 is CASREAAGYEQYF. CDR3 nucleotide sequence: TGCGCCAGCCGCGAGGCGGCGGGATACGAGCAGTACTTC.

As for this clone: The sample has other DNA sequences that encode this CDR3 too. The chain links TRBV7-9 to TRBJ2-7; D is possibly TRBD1 (5 bases). Trimming removed 3 bases at V and 4 bases at J, with 10 bases between. The CDR3 totals 13 residues. The germline CDR1 and CDR2 sequences are SEHNR and FQNEAQ (reference sequence). The CDR3 loop is CASSFGQYYEQYF. The CDR3 DNA sequence: TGTGCCAGCAGCTTCGGACAATATTACGAGCAGTACTTC. The full variable domain, in which reference TRBV7-9 and TRBJ2-7 provide the parts outside the CDR3, is DTGVSQNPRHKITKRGQNVTFRCDPISEHNRLYWYRQTLGQGPEFLTYFQNEAQLEKSRLLSDRFSAERPKGSFSTLEIQRTEQGDSAMYLCASSFGQYYEQYFGPGTRLTVT.

V usage is TRBV9 and J usage is TRBJ2-5, with TRBD2 matching over 13 bases. The CDR3 is made up of 16 amino acids. Germline trimming cut 4 bases from V and 1 base from J; bases unmatched to any gene: 4. Germline CDR1 is SGDLS and CDR2 is YYNGEE. The CDR3 loop reads CASSLGTSGVQETQYF. In nucleotides, the CDR3 is TGTGCCAGCAGCCTGGGGACTAGCGGGGTCCAAGAGACCCAGTACTTC.

J is TRBJ2-7 and V is TRBV10-1, with 8 bases identical to TRBD2. The germline gives CDR1 WNHNN, CDR2 SYGVQD (reference sequence). There are 14 residues in the CDR3. V was pared by 8 bases and J by 0 bases, with 6 bases of the junction left unmatched. The CDR3 DNA reads TGCGCCAGCCGAGCGGGAGTTTCCTCCTACGAGCAGTACTTC. Protein: CASRAGVSSYEQYF.

V gene TRBV10-1 combines with J gene TRBJ2-7; D gene uncertain. This CDR3 is built from 13 residues. Trimming took 1 base from V and 1 from J, leaving 5 bases between them. The germline CDR1 and CDR2 sequences are WNHNN and SYGVQD (reference sequence). The CDR3 loop is CASSEYQSYEQYF. CDR3 in DNA: TGCGCCAGCAGTGAGTATCAGTCCTACGAGCAGTACTTC.

This chain links TRBV15 with TRBJ2-3; 14 nucleotides line up with TRBD2. Germline CDR1 LNHNV, CDR2 YYDKDF (reference sequence). V lost 3 bases, J lost 4 bases, and 15 bases stayed unmatched. CDR3 length equals 20 residues. Written as DNA, the CDR3 is TGTGCCACCAGCAGCGGCTACAGGGGACTAGCGGGAGATGCGGCAGATACGCAGTATTTT. Encoded protein: CATSSGYRGLAGDAADTQYF. Full variable domain (outside the CDR3, taken from reference TRBV15 and TRBJ2-3): DAMVIQNPRYQVTQFGKPVTLSCSQTLNHNVMYWYQQKSSQAPKLLFHYYDKDFNNEADTPDNFQSRRPNTSFCFLDIRSPGLGDTAMYLCATSSGYRGLAGDAADTQYFGPGTRLTVL.

This chain joins TRBV30 and TRBJ1-5; 8 nucleotides agree with TRBD1. With 6 bases clipped from V and 2 bases from J, the junction kept 3 bases outside the gene matches. Per germline, CDR1 GTSNPN and CDR2 SVGIG (reference sequence). The CDR3 totals 13 residues. The CDR3, as DNA: TGTGCCTGTATGACAGGGGGCAATCAGCCCCAGCATTTT. Protein: CACMTGGNQPQHF. Supplemented by reference TRBV30 and TRBJ1-5, the full variable domain reads SQTIHQWPATLVQPVGSPLSLECTVEGTSNPNLYWYRQAAGRGLQLLFYSVGIGQISSEVPQNLSASRPQDRQFILSSKKLLLSDSGFYLCACMTGGNQPQHFGDGTRLSIL.